This T cell receptor (beta chain) was recovered during a study of CD8 T cells in ankylosing spondylitis. Notes on the study in general: Among TCR beta sequences, a motif of roughly 8 highly homologous variants appeared characteristic of ankylosing spondylitis blood.

Points on this clonotype: The target antigen is unknown.

The germline V gene has CDR1 SGHKS and CDR2 YYEKEE (reference sequence). The trim removed 5 bases at V and 3 bases at J, leaving 10 bases unmatched. The CDR3 contains 17 residues. In TCRdb, the 5' RACE reads were re-called with MiXCR into one record per CDR3 protein. The sample lists under 950,000 distinct CDR3 sequences, over 15% occurring once. This clonotype originated in a male donor with ankylosing spondylitis. The chain links TRBV5-5 to TRBJ2-7, with 14 bases lining up with TRBD2. Sequencing was done on a sample of blood, either unsorted or a sorted T cell fraction (not recorded which). CDR3 nucleotide sequence: TGTGCCAGCAGTTTTGGGACTAGCGGGAGTGGGCTCTACGAGCAGTACTTC. It translates to CASSFGTSGSGLYEQYF.